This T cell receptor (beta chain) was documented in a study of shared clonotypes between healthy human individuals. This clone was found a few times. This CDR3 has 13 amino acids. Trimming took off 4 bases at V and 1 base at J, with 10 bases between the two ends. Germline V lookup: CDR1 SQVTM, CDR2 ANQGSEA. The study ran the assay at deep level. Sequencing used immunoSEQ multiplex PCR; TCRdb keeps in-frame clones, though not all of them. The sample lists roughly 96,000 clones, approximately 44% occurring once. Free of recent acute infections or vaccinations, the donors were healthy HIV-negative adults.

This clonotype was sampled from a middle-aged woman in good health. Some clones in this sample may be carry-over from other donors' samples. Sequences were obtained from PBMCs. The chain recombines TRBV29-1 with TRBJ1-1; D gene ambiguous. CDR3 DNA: TGCAGCGTTGCATCACACGGGAACACTGAAGCTTTCTTT. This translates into CSVASHGNTEAFF.